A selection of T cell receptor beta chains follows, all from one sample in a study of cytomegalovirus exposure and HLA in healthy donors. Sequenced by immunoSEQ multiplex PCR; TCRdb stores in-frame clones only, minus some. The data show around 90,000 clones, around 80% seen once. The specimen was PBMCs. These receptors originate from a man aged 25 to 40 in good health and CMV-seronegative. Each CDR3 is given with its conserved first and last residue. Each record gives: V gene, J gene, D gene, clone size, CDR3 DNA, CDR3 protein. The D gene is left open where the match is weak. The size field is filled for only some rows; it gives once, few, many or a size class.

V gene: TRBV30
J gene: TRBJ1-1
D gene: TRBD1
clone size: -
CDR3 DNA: TGTGCCTGGAGTGTGATAGGGGGCCTAGGCGCTTTCTTT
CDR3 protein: CAWSVIGGLGAFF

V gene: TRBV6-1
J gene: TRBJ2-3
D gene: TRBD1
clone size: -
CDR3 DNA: TGTGCCAGCAGTACCCAGGGGGCCGCAGATACGCAGTATTTT
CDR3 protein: CASSTQGAADTQYF

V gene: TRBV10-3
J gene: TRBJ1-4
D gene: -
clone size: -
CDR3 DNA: TGTGCCATCAGTGGCCAGGACGGGAAAAATGAAAAACTGTTTTTT
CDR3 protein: CAISGQDGKNEKLFF

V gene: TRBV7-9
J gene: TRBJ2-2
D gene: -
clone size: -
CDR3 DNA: TGTGCCAGCAGCTTAGTTTCTGGGGCGCCGGACGGGGAGCTGTTTTTT
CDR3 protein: CASSLVSGAPDGELFF

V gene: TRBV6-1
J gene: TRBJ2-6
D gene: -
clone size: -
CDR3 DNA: TGTGCCAGCAGGGCAGGGGCTGGGGCCAACGTCCTGACTTTC
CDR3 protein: CASRAGAGANVLTF

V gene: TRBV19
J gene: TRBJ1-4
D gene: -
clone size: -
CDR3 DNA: TGTGCCAGTAGTTTTTACAGTTGGGATGAAAAACTGTTTTTT
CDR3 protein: CASSFYSWDEKLFF

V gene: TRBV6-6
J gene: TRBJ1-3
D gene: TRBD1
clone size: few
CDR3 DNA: TGTGCCGGTCAGGGGGGTGGAAACACCATATATTTT
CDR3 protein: CAGQGGGNTIYF

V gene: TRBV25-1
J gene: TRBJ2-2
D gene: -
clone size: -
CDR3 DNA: TGTGCCAGCAGTGCGGCCCTAGTGGGCGGGGAGCTGTTTTTT
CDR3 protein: CASSAALVGGELFF

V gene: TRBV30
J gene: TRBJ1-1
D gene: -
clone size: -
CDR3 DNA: TGTGCCTGGATAGAGGCGGTGAACACTGAAGCTTTCTTT
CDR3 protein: CAWIEAVNTEAFF

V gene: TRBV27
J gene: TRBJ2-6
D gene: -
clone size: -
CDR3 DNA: TGTGCCAGCGCGTTTCAGGGTTCTGGGGCCAACGTCCTGACTTTC
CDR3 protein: CASAFQGSGANVLTF